This TCR beta chain comes out of a study of OX40 agonist ivuxolimab in advanced cancers. Looking at the study overall: Ivuxolimab, which is an agonistic anti-OX40 (CD134) antibody, was administered to the patients. Patients receiving dose escalation had hepatocellular carcinoma, melanoma, renal cell or head and neck cancer. Study-level findings and limits: Partial responders at 0.1-3.0 mg/kg had among the lowest clonal expansion. Low normalized clonal expansion also occurred in some nonresponding patients.

Method: immunoSEQ multiplex PCR; TCRdb's copy keeps in-frame clones and lacks some. Of tens of thousands of clones in the sample, just over 85% are singletons; the top ten hold 1.5% to 2%. Trimming at V came to 5 bases and at J to 1 base, leaving 7 bases not matched to a gene. The CDR3 length is 16 residues. Germline V gene lookup returns CDR1 SGHNT and CDR2 YENEEA. As regards this clone: What it binds is unknown.

The sample was CD4+ or CD8+ T cells sorted from blood, taken in a trial of the OX40 agonist ivuxolimab. The sequence was collected from an adult with an advanced solid tumor such as melanoma, head and neck, liver or kidney cancer. The chain links TRBV11-3 to TRBJ2-2, with 7 bases fitting TRBD1. CDR3 loop: CASSPRTGLNTGELFF. In nucleotides, the CDR3 is TGTGCCAGCAGCCCTCGGACAGGATTGAACACCGGGGAGCTGTTTTTT.